This TCR beta chain was recovered during a study of blood T cell repertoires in COVID-19. Study-wide background: The analysed material was cDNA or gDNA that came from T cells, B-cell-depleted T cells, or PBMCs.

The germline gives CDR1 LGHNA, CDR2 YNFKEQ. CDR3 length: 14 residues. The germline V and J ends were trimmed by 1 base and 10 bases, with 13 bases remaining between them. Assay used: immunoSEQ multiplex PCR; TCRdb lists only in-frame clones, some missing. The repertoire holds under 250,000 clones, roughly 88% seen once, with approximately 5.5% in the top ten. The TCR was taken from a woman of 80 years or more with COVID-19, enrolled during active disease. Specimen: peripheral blood. This sequence joins TRBV4-2 and TRBJ1-4; tentatively, D is TRBD1 (6 bases). CDR3 DNA sequence: TGTGCCAGCAGCCAAGGGACAGATTCTCGAAAACTGTTTTTT. Its protein is CASSQGTDSRKLFF.